This T cell receptor beta chain emerged from a study of blood T cell repertoires in COVID-19. Per germline, CDR1 SGDLS and CDR2 YYNGEE. With 2 bases removed from V and 1 base from J, the gap between germline ends came to 9 bases. This CDR3 contains 15 residues. The protocol was immunoSEQ multiplex PCR, while the TCRdb copy is restricted to in-frame clones and leaves out a portion. The repertoire holds approximately 67,000 clones, approximately 90% seen once, with approximately 4.8% in the top ten. V is TRBV9 and J is TRBJ2-2; D gene uncertain. The sequenced material came from peripheral blood. This sequence originates from an older woman with active COVID-19. CDR3 protein: CASSVSSLNTGELFF. Written as DNA, the CDR3 is TGTGCCAGCAGCGTTTCAAGCTTGAACACCGGGGAGCTGTTTTTT.